The rows below give T cell receptor beta chains drawn from one sample of a study of shared T cell receptors in the human thymus. Sequencing used immunoSEQ multiplex PCR; TCRdb keeps in-frame clones, though not all of them. This sample has over 450,000 clones, with approximately 80% found just once. These data are also associated with another study on human thymus T cells.

The sequenced sample was thymocytes. These TCRs come from a boy younger than two with a congenital heart defect. The CDR3 runs from the conserved cysteine through the conserved F or W. D genes are given only for firm matches. For some rows the clone size is stated as once, few or many, or as a class when expanded; others skip it.

size	D	V	J	CDR3	DNA
NA	TRBD2	TRBV7-3	TRBJ2-2	CASSAGREDGTGELFF	TGTGCCAGCAGCGCCGGGCGGGAGGACGGAACCGGGGAGCTGTTTTTT
NA	NA	TRBV6-5	TRBJ2-7	CASSPTGGRGEQYF	TGTGCCAGCAGTCCGACCGGGGGACGGGGCGAGCAGTACTTC
once	NA	TRBV5-1	TRBJ1-2	CASSLGGCGYTF	TGCGCCAGCAGCTTGGGGGGCTGTGGCTACACCTTC
NA	TRBD1	TRBV10-1	TRBJ1-4	CASSRQGSHEKLFF	TGCGCCAGCAGCCGACAGGGATCACACGAAAAACTGTTTTTT
NA	TRBD1	TRBV4-3	TRBJ1-1	CASSQLTGLNTEAFF	TGCGCCAGCAGCCAACTGACAGGGTTGAACACTGAAGCTTTCTTT
NA	NA	TRBV6-1	TRBJ2-5	CASSVGVGETQYF	TGTGCCAGCAGTGTAGGGGTAGGAGAGACCCAGTACTTC
few	NA	TRBV15	TRBJ1-4	CATSAAAQRGNEKLFF	TGTGCCACCAGCGCAGCCGCTCAGCGAGGTAATGAAAAACTGTTTTTT
NA	NA	TRBV4-1	TRBJ1-6	CASSQDWSRESYSPLHF	TGCGCCAGCAGCCAAGATTGGAGCAGAGAGTCGTATTCACCCCTCCACTTT
NA	TRBD2	TRBV19	TRBJ2-7	CASRPGTSGRAIHEQYF	TGTGCCAGTAGACCTGGGACTAGCGGGAGGGCCATCCACGAGCAGTACTTC
NA	NA	TRBV6-1	TRBJ2-7	CASSERRGFNTSSYEQYF	TGTGCCAGCAGTGAACGGAGGGGCTTCAATACAAGCTCCTACGAGCAGTACTTC
NA	TRBD1	TRBV28	TRBJ1-1	CASSSGDEGQPNTEAFF	TGTGCCAGCAGTTCAGGTGATGAGGGACAGCCGAACACTGAAGCTTTCTTT
NA	NA	TRBV10-1	TRBJ2-1	CASRRVNEQFF	TGCGCCAGCAGGAGGGTCAATGAGCAGTTCTTC
NA	TRBD2	TRBV6-5	TRBJ2-3	CASSYGGADTQYF	TGTGCCAGCAGTTACGGGGGGGCAGATACGCAGTATTTT
NA	NA	TRBV6-1	TRBJ2-3	CASSDFREDTQYF	TGTGCCAGCAGTGACTTCAGGGAAGATACGCAGTATTTT
few	NA	TRBV5-1	TRBJ2-2	CASSALGEGGELFF	TGCGCCAGCAGCGCTCTAGGTGAGGGCGGGGAGCTGTTTTTT
NA	TRBD1	TRBV5-5	TRBJ1-1	CASSSPGQRNTEAFF	TGTGCCAGCAGCTCTCCGGGACAGAGGAACACTGAAGCTTTCTTT
NA	NA	TRBV9	TRBJ1-1	CASSVGEGMNTEAFF	TGTGCCAGCAGCGTAGGGGAGGGAATGAACACTGAAGCTTTCTTT
few	NA	TRBV7-2	TRBJ2-7	CASSLAREVSGSYEQYF	TGTGCCAGCAGCTTAGCCCGTGAGGTTAGCGGCTCCTACGAGCAGTACTTC
NA	TRBD1	TRBV29-1	TRBJ2-7	CRVDPADRDYEQYF	TGCAGAGTTGATCCTGCGGACAGGGACTACGAGCAGTACTTC
NA	TRBD1	TRBV28	TRBJ2-5	CASSFFPGTEDQETQYF	TGTGCCAGCAGTTTTTTCCCCGGGACAGAAGACCAAGAGACCCAGTACTTC
NA	TRBD1	TRBV6-1	TRBJ2-4	CASSEVTGAPLSVAKNIQYF	TGTGCCAGCAGTGAAGTGACAGGGGCCCCCCTTAGCGTAGCCAAAAACATTCAGTACTTC
once	TRBD1	TRBV7-2	TRBJ1-2	CASSLVMGQGASYTF	TGTGCCAGCAGCTTAGTAATGGGACAGGGGGCGAGCTACACCTTC
NA	TRBD1	TRBV5-6	TRBJ1-4	CASSSQLPGQGREKLFF	TGTGCCAGCAGCTCTCAGCTCCCGGGACAGGGAAGGGAGAAACTGTTTTTT
NA	NA	TRBV27	TRBJ2-3	CASRARTRKPRDTQYF	TGTGCCAGCAGGGCTAGAACTAGAAAGCCCAGAGATACGCAGTATTTT
NA	NA	TRBV7-9	TRBJ2-7	CASSFPGLRYEQYF	TGTGCCAGCAGCTTTCCGGGACTGCGCTACGAGCAGTACTTC
NA	NA	TRBV19	TRBJ2-5	CASSIGLIGETQYF	TGTGCCAGTAGTATTGGACTGATAGGAGAGACCCAGTACTTC
NA	TRBD1	TRBV15	TRBJ1-2	CATSGGGEPNYGYTF	TGTGCCACCAGCGGAGGGGGCGAACCTAACTATGGCTACACCTTC
NA	TRBD1	TRBV10-3	TRBJ1-2	CATVQGSDRYGYTF	TGTGCCACTGTACAGGGGTCCGATCGCTATGGCTACACCTTC
NA	TRBD2	TRBV5-1	TRBJ2-7	CASSLLAESYEQYF	TGCGCCAGCAGTCTACTAGCGGAATCCTACGAGCAGTACTTC
few	NA	TRBV7-2	TRBJ1-2	CASSPSRGHHQGGYTF	TGTGCCAGCAGCCCGTCAAGGGGACACCATCAAGGGGGCTACACCTTC
NA	NA	TRBV9	TRBJ2-1	CASSPGLPDEQFF	TGTGCCAGCAGCCCGGGACTCCCAGATGAGCAGTTCTTC
NA	TRBD1	TRBV28	TRBJ2-2	CASTPWDSSPGELFF	TGTGCCAGCACCCCCTGGGACAGCTCACCCGGGGAGCTGTTTTTT
NA	TRBD1	TRBV4-2	TRBJ2-1	CASSHPERGTGDYNEQFF	TGTGCCAGCAGCCACCCCGAGAGAGGGACAGGGGACTACAATGAGCAGTTCTTC
NA	NA	TRBV5-4	TRBJ1-2	CASSLGPQRYGYTF	TGTGCCAGCAGCTTGGGGCCGCAGCGCTATGGCTACACCTTC
NA	NA	TRBV7-3	TRBJ2-1	CASSLGAASNEQFF	TGTGCCAGCAGCTTAGGGGCCGCTAGCAATGAGCAGTTCTTC
NA	TRBD2	TRBV9	TRBJ2-7	CASSAGSGTSGSEQYF	TGTGCCAGCAGCGCGGGCTCCGGGACTAGCGGGTCTGAGCAGTACTTC
NA	NA	TRBV19	TRBJ2-1	CASSPGTQNGNEQFF	TGTGCCAGTAGTCCCGGGACTCAAAACGGCAATGAGCAGTTCTTC
few	NA	TRBV10-3	TRBJ1-2	CAISETDQGMHYGYTF	TGTGCCATCAGTGAGACTGATCAGGGGATGCACTATGGCTACACCTTC
NA	TRBD1	TRBV30	TRBJ1-2	CAWSPGQGNYGYTF	TGTGCCTGGAGCCCGGGACAGGGAAACTATGGCTACACCTTC
NA	NA	TRBV6-5	TRBJ2-7	CASGGSLSPYEQYF	TGTGCCAGCGGGGGGTCTCTTTCCCCCTACGAGCAGTACTTC
NA	TRBD1	TRBV14	TRBJ2-6	CASSQDTGTAHSGANVLTF	TGTGCCAGCAGCCAAGACACCGGGACAGCCCACTCTGGGGCCAACGTCCTGACTTTC
NA	TRBD2	TRBV6-1	TRBJ2-1	CASSEMGLAGINEQFF	TGTGCCAGCAGTGAAATGGGACTAGCGGGAATCAATGAGCAGTTCTTC
NA	TRBD2	TRBV5-1	TRBJ2-7	CASSLGLAGEGSYEQYF	TGCGCCAGCAGCTTGGGACTAGCGGGAGAGGGTTCCTACGAGCAGTACTTC
NA	NA	TRBV27	TRBJ2-1	CASSFGKYNEQFF	TGTGCCAGCAGTTTTGGCAAGTACAATGAGCAGTTCTTC
NA	NA	TRBV4-2	TRBJ2-3	CASSQPRPGGTDTQYF	TGTGCCAGCAGCCAGCCTAGACCGGGAGGCACAGATACGCAGTATTTT
NA	TRBD2	TRBV5-1	TRBJ2-3	CASSPMSGSPDTQYF	TGCGCCAGCAGTCCTATGAGCGGGAGCCCAGATACGCAGTATTTT
NA	TRBD2	TRBV2	TRBJ2-7	CASSPRTSGNYEQYF	TGTGCCAGCAGTCCGAGGACTAGCGGGAACTACGAGCAGTACTTC
few	NA	TRBV30	TRBJ1-2	CAWTDYTGQGYTF	TGTGCCTGGACCGATTATACAGGGCAAGGCTACACCTTC
NA	NA	TRBV4-1	TRBJ1-5	CASSQDRTEPFGNQPQHF	TGCGCCAGCAGCCAAGATCGGACAGAGCCTTTTGGTAATCAGCCCCAGCATTTT
NA	TRBD1	TRBV27	TRBJ2-5	CASKDDRGGQETQYF	TGTGCCAGCAAAGACGACAGGGGAGGACAAGAGACCCAGTACTTC
few	TRBD2	TRBV5-1	TRBJ2-7	CASSRGGNSSYEQYF	TGCGCCAGCAGCCGGGGGGGGAACTCCTCCTACGAGCAGTACTTC
NA	TRBD2	TRBV5-4	TRBJ2-1	CASSSPSGRDGNEQFF	TGTGCCAGCAGCTCGCCTAGCGGGAGGGATGGGAATGAGCAGTTCTTC
few	TRBD2	TRBV4-2	TRBJ2-7	CASSQLAGGPSRSHSYEQYF	TGTGCCAGCAGCCAACTAGCGGGAGGGCCCTCCAGATCCCACTCCTACGAGCAGTACTTC
NA	TRBD2	TRBV4-1	TRBJ2-7	CASSQDKRLAVPHYEQYF	TGCGCCAGCAGCCAAGATAAGAGACTAGCGGTTCCACACTACGAGCAGTACTTC